These T cell receptor beta chains were read from a single sample in a study of blood T cells in healthy people across ages. Each CDR3 protein is one row after TCRdb ran MiXCR on the 5' RACE reads. This sample has 1.5 million to 2 million distinct CDR3 sequences, with just under 50% found just once. The sample comprised blood. All receptors come from a woman between 35 and 50 years old in good health. Each CDR3 is given with its conserved first and last residue. Fields, in order: J gene, V gene, clone size, D gene, CDR3 DNA, CDR3 protein. A D gene is named only where the DNA matches it firmly. Size is omitted from some rows. Given values are once, few, many or a class for expanded clones.

>TRBJ2-5|TRBV6-1|-|-
TGTGCCAGCAAGAATACCATTCTCCTTCAAGAGACCCAGTACTTC
CASKNTILLQETQYF
>TRBJ2-1|TRBV18|-|-
TGTGCCAGCTCACCCCTCGGGCCTCGAGATGAGCAGTTCTTC
CASSPLGPRDEQFF
>TRBJ1-6|TRBV7-9|-|-
TGTGCCAGCAGCTTTTCGGACGGGTCACCCCTCCACTTT
CASSFSDGSPLHF
>TRBJ2-7|TRBV2|-|TRBD2
TGTGCCAGCAGTCCCACCCGTAGCGGGGCCTACGAGCAGTACTTC
CASSPTRSGAYEQYF
>TRBJ1-2|TRBV28|few|-
TGTGCCAGCAGTTTCCAGACAGCGGGCTATGGCTACACCTTC
CASSFQTAGYGYTF
>TRBJ2-5|TRBV15|-|-
TGTGCCACCAGCAGAGGCTTCGGGCCCCCATGGTCCGTCCATGAGACCCAGTACTTC
CATSRGFGPPWSVHETQYF
>TRBJ2-7|TRBV10-3|many|-
TGTGCCATCAGCCCACAGGGCTACGAGCAGTACTTC
CAISPQGYEQYF
>TRBJ2-7|TRBV28|-|-
TGTGCCAGCAGTGGGGTAGCAATAAGCTCCTACGAGCAGTACTTC
CASSGVAISSYEQYF
>TRBJ2-5|TRBV29-1|-|-
TGCAGTATAGGGACCCAGTACTTC
CSIGTQYF
>TRBJ2-5|TRBV7-2|few|TRBD2
TGTGCCAGCAGCACCCGGACTAGCGGGGGGGCTTTGGGAACCCAGTACTTC
CASSTRTSGGALGTQYF
>TRBJ1-5|TRBV14|-|-
TGTGCCCCTAGGGAGGATGGTACACGTCAGCCCCAGCATTTT
CAPREDGTRQPQHF
>TRBJ2-1|TRBV6-2/TRBV6-3|-|TRBD2
TGTGCCAGCAGTTCCCTTGTAGCGGGGGGGCTCTCTGAGCAGTTCTTC
CASSSLVAGGLSEQFF
>TRBJ2-4|TRBV13|-|-
TGTGCCAGCAGCTCGGTGCAGAGAGTCCAGTACTTC
CASSSVQRVQYF
>TRBJ2-7|TRBV4-3|few|-
TGCGCCAGCAGCCAGCAAAGTGGAGGACAAAACTTTTTCTACGAGCAGTACTTC
CASSQQSGGQNFFYEQYF
>TRBJ2-4|TRBV27|-|-
TGTGCCAGCAGTCCCTTTTCTTTAGGAGGTCTAGCCAAAAACATTCAGTACTTC
CASSPFSLGGLAKNIQYF
>TRBJ2-5|TRBV18|few|-
TGTGCCAGCCACATTAGCAACCAAGAGACCCAGTACTTC
CASHISNQETQYF
>TRBJ1-6|TRBV7-2|-|-
TGTGCCAGCAGGCTAGTAGTAGGGACTGCACTTAATTCACCCCTCCACTTT
CASRLVVGTALNSPLHF
>TRBJ1-6|TRBV7-2|-|-
TGTGCCAGCAGCTCACCGATTAGCGGTTCACCCCTCCACTTT
CASSSPISGSPLHF
>TRBJ1-2|TRBV20-1|-|TRBD1
TGCAGTGCTAGAATTGCAGGGGGTGACGACTATGGCTACACCTTC
CSARIAGGDDYGYTF
>TRBJ2-3|TRBV4-3|-|-
TGCGCCAGCAGCCAAGAGAACAGAATAGCCACAGATACGCAGTATTTT
CASSQENRIATDTQYF